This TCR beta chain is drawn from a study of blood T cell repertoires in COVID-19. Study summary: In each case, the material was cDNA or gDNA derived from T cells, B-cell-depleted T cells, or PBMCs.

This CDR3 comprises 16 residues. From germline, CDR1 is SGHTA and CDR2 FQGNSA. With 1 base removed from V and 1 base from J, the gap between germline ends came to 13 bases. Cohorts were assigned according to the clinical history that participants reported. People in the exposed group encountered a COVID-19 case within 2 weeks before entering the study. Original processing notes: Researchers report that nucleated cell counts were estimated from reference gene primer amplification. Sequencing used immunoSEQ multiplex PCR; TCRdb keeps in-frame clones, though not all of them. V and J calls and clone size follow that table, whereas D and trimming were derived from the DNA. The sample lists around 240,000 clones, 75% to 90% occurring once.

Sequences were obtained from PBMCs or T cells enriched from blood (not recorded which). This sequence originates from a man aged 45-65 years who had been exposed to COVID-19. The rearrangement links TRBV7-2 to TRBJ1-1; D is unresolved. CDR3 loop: CASSLGPGGRNTEAFF. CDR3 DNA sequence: TGTGCCAGCAGCTTAGGCCCTGGTGGGAGGAACACTGAAGCTTTCTTT.